The 32 T cell receptor beta chains below come from one sample, sequenced in a study of CD8 T cells in ankylosing spondylitis. TCRdb re-analysed the 5' RACE reads in MiXCR, keeping a single row per CDR3 protein. The sample carries about 300,000 distinct CDR3 sequences, around a tenth recorded once. The source material was blood, either unsorted or a sorted T cell fraction (not recorded which). All receptors derive from a female donor with ankylosing spondylitis or in good health (not recorded which).

This chain joins TRBV2 and TRBJ2-2; 8 bases match TRBD1. From germline, CDR1 is SNHLY and CDR2 FYNNEI. CDR3 length equals 16 residues. Trimming took 4 bases from V and 1 from J; bases not matched to a gene: 5. DNA of the CDR3: TGTGCCAGCAGTGTTCACGGGACAGGGAACACCGGGGAGCTGTTTTTT. Residues: CASSVHGTGNTGELFF. Based on the CDR3 plus reference TRBV2 and TRBJ2-2, the full variable domain is EPEVTQTPSHQVTQMGQEVILRCVPISNHLYFYWYRQILGQKVEFLVSFYNNEISEKSEIFDDQFSVERPDGSNFTLKIRSTKLEDSAMYFCASSVHGTGNTGELFFGEGSRLTVL.

Many counts were recorded for this clonotype. CDR3 coding DNA: TGCGCCAGCAGCTTGGCTGAGAGGAACACCGGGGAGCTGTTTTTT. Its protein product is CASSLAERNTGELFF. The rearrangement uses TRBV5-1 and TRBJ2-2; D ambiguous. Looked up from germline, CDR1 is SGHRS and CDR2 is YFSETQ. This CDR3 comprises 15 residues. Trimming pared 0 bases from V and 1 base from J, leaving 7 bases between.

This clonotype was picked up many times. The chain employs TRBV5-1 and TRBJ2-1, with 9 bases lining up with TRBD2. The CDR3 has 15 residues. The germline gives CDR1 SGHRS, CDR2 YFSETQ. Trimming at V came to 6 bases and at J to 0 bases, leaving 4 bases not matched to a gene. CDR3 loop: CASTRLAVSYNEQFF. The CDR3 nucleotides are TGCGCCAGCACCCGACTAGCGGTCTCCTACAATGAGCAGTTCTTC.

Details on this clonotype: A much larger clone sits a single nucleotide away, making a read error possible. CDR3 loop: CPSSLDQGAEYF. In nucleotides, the CDR3 is TGTCCCAGCAGCTTAGATCAGGGCGCAGAATACTTC. The gene calls are TRBV11-2 and TRBJ2-7, with D tentatively TRBD1 (5 bases). The CDR3 totals 12 residues. Germline loops: CDR1 SGHAT, CDR2 FQNNGV. Based on the CDR3 plus reference TRBV11-2 and TRBJ2-7, the full variable domain is EAGVAQSPRYKIIEKRQSVAFWCNPISGHATLYWYQQILGQGPKLLIQFQNNGVVDDSQLPKDRFSAERLKGVDSTLKIQPAKLEDSAVYLCPSSLDQGAEYFGPGTRLTVT.

This clonotype was recorded at least ten times. The chain combines TRBV5-5 with TRBJ1-5, with 8 positions matching TRBD1. V shed 4 bases, J shed 7 bases, and the junction held 10 bases outside the gene matches. The CDR3 spans 15 residues. Germline V lookup: CDR1 SGHKS, CDR2 YYEKEE (reference sequence). The CDR3 nucleotides read TGTGCCAGCAGCCTCGACAGGGGTGTAAGGCAGCCCCAGCATTTT. Amino acid sequence: CASSLDRGVRQPQHF.

The chain couples TRBV5-1 to TRBJ2-3; D is uncertain. Germline V gene data show CDR1 as SGHRS and CDR2 as YFSETQ. Trimming removed 4 bases from V and 2 bases from J, with 14 bases in between. The CDR3 loop spans 15 amino acids. The CDR3 loop reads CASSATVAFTDTQYF. Written as DNA, the CDR3 is TGCGCCAGCAGCGCGACGGTAGCCTTCACAGATACGCAGTATTTT.

This clonotype was recorded at least ten times. The chain employs TRBV5-1 and TRBJ2-6; unclear D gene. Germline CDR1 and CDR2: SGHRS and YFSETQ. V was pared by 0 bases and J by 2 bases, with 6 bases between. This CDR3 comprises 15 residues. The CDR3 DNA sequence: TGCGCCAGCAGCTTGGAAAAAGCTGGGGCCAACGTCCTGACTTTC. Protein product: CASSLEKAGANVLTF.

In the case of this clonotype: Being one base from a much bigger clone, this may be a read error. J is TRBJ2-7 and V is TRBV12-3 or TRBV12-4; D remains ambiguous. CDR3 length: 13 residues. The CDR3 bases are TGTGGCAGCAGTCTCTTAGGATCGGGCGAGCAGTACTTC. Translated, it gives CGSSLLGSGEQYF.

To note about this clonotype: Given a much more abundant clone one base away, this may be a read error. The chain uses TRBV5-1 and TRBJ2-7; 9 bases align to TRBD1. V lost 2 bases, J lost 3 bases, and 3 bases stayed unmatched. CDR3 size: 14 residues. CDR1 is SGHRS and CDR2 is YFSETQ in the germline V gene. For the CDR3, the DNA is TGCGCCAGCAGCTTCGGGACAGGGATCTACGAGCAGTACTTC. As protein: CASSFGTGIYEQYF.

The V and J genes are TRBV5-6 and TRBJ2-1; TRBD2 aligns across 8 bases. V lost 4 bases, J lost 5 bases, and 8 bases stayed unmatched. The germline CDR1 and CDR2 sequences are SGHDT and YYEEEE. The CDR3 totals 15 residues. The CDR3 DNA reads TGTGCCAGCAGCACGGCAGGACTAGCAAACAATGAGCAGTTCTTC. Its translation is CASSTAGLANNEQFF.

As for this clonotype: This may come from a read error, since a much larger clone is one base off. The chain joins TRBV5-1 to TRBJ1-1; no reliable D call. The ends were cut back, 0 bases at V and 2 bases at J, with 11 bases in the middle. Germline V lookup: CDR1 SGHRS, CDR2 YFSETQ. The CDR3 runs to 15 residues. The CDR3 DNA reads TGCGCCAGCAGCTTGGCCAGTTTCCCTAACACTGAAGCTTTCTTT. Residues: CASSLASFPNTEAFF.

This chain links TRBV10-2 with TRBJ1-1, with 9 positions matching TRBD1. Germline V CDR1 and CDR2: WSHSY, SAAADI. The CDR3 totals 13 residues. V dropped 8 bases and J dropped 2; count of bases not matched to a gene: 3. The CDR3 bases are TGCGCCAGCGGGACAGGGAAAAACACTGAAGCTTTCTTT. As protein: CASGTGKNTEAFF.

This clonotype occurred many times. CDR3 amino acids: CASSQDEVYEQYF. As DNA, the CDR3 is TGCGCCAGCAGCCAAGATGAAGTCTACGAGCAGTACTTC. The gene calls are TRBV4-1 and TRBJ2-7, with D unresolved. CDR1 and CDR2 (germline): MGHRA, YSYEKL. V lost 0 bases and J 3 bases, leaving 6 bases between the germline ends. The CDR3 has 13 residues.

The chain carries TRBV20-1 and TRBJ2-7; tentative D call: TRBD1 (5 bases). The CDR3 consists of 13 residues. Trimming removed 8 bases from V and 5 bases from J, with 19 bases in between. The germline V gene encodes CDR1 DFQATT and CDR2 SNEGSKA (reference sequence). DNA of the CDR3: TGCAGTCGACAGAAGGGGTTTGTAGACGAGCAGTACTTC. Amino acid sequence: CSRQKGFVDEQYF.

As regards this clonotype: One base away lies a much larger clone, so this may be a sequencing read error. The chain uses TRBV20-1 and TRBJ2-1, with 13 bases aligning to TRBD2. There are 14 residues in the CDR3. Germline CDR1 reads DFQATT; CDR2 reads SNEGSKA (reference sequence). After removal of 4 bases from V and 12 bases from J, the junction contained 9 bases not matched to a gene. The CDR3: CSATRLAGGTGQFF. The CDR3 DNA sequence: TGCAGTGCTACCAGACTAGCGGGAGGAACTGGGCAGTTCTTC.

This clonotype was counted many times. The rearrangement joins TRBV6-2 or TRBV6-3 to TRBJ2-2; D perhaps matches TRBD1 (6 bases). The V and J ends lost 0 bases and 5 bases respectively, with 10 bases between them. CDR1 is MNHEY and CDR2 is SVGEGT in the germline V gene. The CDR3 is made up of 15 amino acids. The CDR3 is CASSYSAGVTGELFF. The CDR3 DNA reads as TGTGCCAGCAGTTACTCCGCAGGGGTGACCGGGGAGCTGTTTTTT.

This clonotype was counted at least ten times. CDR3 protein: CASSLSPGDTGELFF. The CDR3 nucleotides are TGCGCCAGCAGCTTATCTCCGGGCGACACCGGGGAGCTGTTTTTT. The rearrangement links TRBV5-1 to TRBJ2-2; D not certain. CDR3 size: 15 residues. Germline V gives CDR1 SGHRS, CDR2 YFSETQ. V was pared by 2 bases and J by 3 bases, with 11 bases between.

The chain uses TRBV25-1 and TRBJ2-1, with D hard to call. The CDR3 is 13 amino acids. Trimming shortened V by 7 bases and J by 10 bases, and 17 bases separated the two germline ends. Germline CDR1 reads MGHDK; CDR2 reads SYGVNS. The CDR3 region is CASMAYGSREQFF. In DNA form, the CDR3 reads TGTGCCAGCATGGCGTACGGTTCCCGGGAGCAGTTCTTC.

The chain couples TRBV5-6 to TRBJ1-1, with a possible D match to TRBD1 (5 bases). CDR1 is SGHDT and CDR2 is YYEEEE in the germline V gene. This CDR3 contains 19 residues. The V end was cut by 0 bases, the J end by 5 bases, with 26 bases between. The CDR3 nucleotides read TGTGCCAGCAGCTTGGTCGGATCCGGGTCCACAGGCGGGAATACTGAAGCTTTCTTT. Translation: CASSLVGSGSTGGNTEAFF. The entire variable domain, with the rest obtained from reference TRBV5-6 and TRBJ1-1, is as follows: DAGVTQSPTHLIKTRGQQVTLRCSPKSGHDTVSWYQQALGQGPQFIFQYYEEEERQRGNFPDRFSGHQFPNYSSELNVNALLLGDSALYLCASSLVGSGSTGGNTEAFFGQGTRLTVV.

This clonotype was detected a few times. V and J are TRBV7-2 and TRBJ2-2; no clear D gene. The germline V and J ends were trimmed by 1 base and 1 base, with 10 bases remaining between them. CDR3 length: 16 residues. CDR1 is SGHTA, CDR2 FQGNSA, per germline. DNA of the CDR3: TGTGCCAGCAGCTTAGAACCAGTTTTGAACACCGGGGAGCTGTTTTTT. Translation: CASSLEPVLNTGELFF. The whole variable domain, filled in from reference TRBV7-2 and TRBJ2-2, reads GAGVSQSPSNKVTEKGKDVELRCDPISGHTALYWYRQSLGQGLEFLIYFQGNSAPDKSGLPSDRFSAERTGGSVSTLTIQRTQQEDSAVYLCASSLEPVLNTGELFFGEGSRLTVL.

The table lists this clonotype with many counts. This chain's CDR3 is CASRATGGYTEAFF. CDR3 nucleotide sequence: TGTGCCAGCAGGGCTACAGGGGGTTATACTGAAGCTTTCTTT. The chain is built from TRBV6-2 or TRBV6-3 and TRBJ1-1, with 8 positions matching TRBD1. Germline V gene lookup returns CDR1 MNHEY and CDR2 SVGEGT. This CDR3 is 14 amino acids long. V lost 6 bases and J lost 5; bases outside the gene matches: 8.

The V and J genes are TRBV10-2 and TRBJ1-5; D possibly corresponds to TRBD1 (6 bases). This CDR3 is built from 14 residues. Trimming cost V 6 bases and J 6 bases, with 15 bases left between them. Germline V gene data show CDR1 as WSHSY and CDR2 as SAAADI. CDR3 nucleotide sequence: TGCGCCAGCAGGGATACAGGGAACATTCAGCCCCAGCATTTT. Translated, it gives CASRDTGNIQPQHF.

The V call is TRBV28, the J call TRBJ2-1, with 7 bases aligning to TRBD2. This CDR3 spans 14 amino acids. Germline lookup yields CDR1 MDHEN and CDR2 SYDVKM. Unmatched junction bases numbered 10, after V lost 6 bases and J lost 8 bases. The CDR3 loop reads CASRPRGSGDEQFF. The CDR3 DNA is TGTGCCAGCAGGCCCCGCGGGAGTGGGGATGAGCAGTTCTTC. The full variable domain, in which reference TRBV28 and TRBJ2-1 provide the parts outside the CDR3, is DVKVTQSSRYLVKRTGEKVFLECVQDMDHENMFWYRQDPGLGLRLIYFSYDVKMKEKGDIPEGYSVSREKKERFSLILESASTNQTSMYLCASRPRGSGDEQFFGPGTRLTVL.

The table lists this clonotype with a few counts. The J gene is TRBJ2-7, the V gene TRBV6-1, with D unclear. The germline V and J ends were trimmed by 0 bases and 1 base, with 7 bases remaining between them. In germline, CDR1 is MNHNS, CDR2 SASEGT. The CDR3 is 14 residues long. As DNA, the CDR3 is TGTGCCAGCAGTGAAGCAGCTACGTCCTACGAGCAGTACTTC. This sequence encodes CASSEAATSYEQYF.

The chain carries TRBV5-1 and TRBJ2-2, with a weak D call TRBD1 (5 bases). V gave up 3 bases and J gave up 7 bases, with 13 bases separating them. Germline loops: CDR1 SGHRS, CDR2 YFSETQ. The CDR3 extends over 14 amino acids. As DNA, the CDR3 is TGCGCCAGCAGCTCCCGGCAGGGCGGCGGGGAGCTGTTTTTT. Protein product: CASSSRQGGGELFF.

This clonotype was seen ten or more times. The genes are TRBV20-1 and TRBJ2-1, with 8 nucleotides matching TRBD2. Germline V gene lookup returns CDR1 DFQATT and CDR2 SNEGSKA (reference sequence). This CDR3 comprises 18 residues. J gave up 0 bases and V 0 bases, and 10 bases lay outside the gene matches. The CDR3: CSARDFLAGESSYNEQFF. The CDR3, as DNA: TGCAGTGCTAGAGATTTTCTAGCGGGCGAAAGCTCCTACAATGAGCAGTTCTTC.

The chain couples TRBV5-6 to TRBJ2-2; D possibly corresponds to TRBD1 (5 bases). CDR3 size: 15 residues. In germline, CDR1 is SGHDT, CDR2 YYEEEE. V was cut by 7 bases and J by 3 bases, with 16 bases left in between. The CDR3: CASAFPGSDTGELFF. The CDR3 nucleotides read TGTGCCAGCGCCTTCCCAGGGTCGGACACCGGGGAGCTGTTTTTT.

This clonotype occurred a few times. The CDR3 loop reads CSVDDRVMNTEAFF. The CDR3 region has the DNA TGCAGCGTTGACGACAGGGTAATGAACACTGAAGCTTTCTTT. This chain joins TRBV29-1 and TRBJ1-1; 7 bases fit TRBD1. Germline V gene data show CDR1 as SQVTM and CDR2 as ANQGSEA. The CDR3 has 14 amino acids. Losses at the gene ends were 3 bases for V and 0 bases for J; bases not matched to a gene: 4.

The gene calls are TRBV14 and TRBJ2-1; 8 nucleotides match TRBD2. Per germline, CDR1 SGHDN and CDR2 FVKESK. This CDR3 has 17 amino acids. Trimming took 1 base from V and 0 from J; bases not matched to a gene: 5. The CDR3, as DNA: TGTGCCAGCAGCCAAGTTAGCGGGATCTCCTCCTACAATGAGCAGTTCTTC. Translating it yields CASSQVSGISSYNEQFF.

CDR3 DNA sequence: TGTGCCAGCAGTCAAAACCCTGGGACAGGCCCGGTTGAAAAACTGTTTTTT. Protein product: CASSQNPGTGPVEKLFF. The chain couples TRBV2 to TRBJ1-4; TRBD1 matches 8 bases. The length of the CDR3 is 17 residues. The junction had 15 bases not matched to a gene; V was cut back by 5 bases and J by 7 bases. Germline loops: CDR1 SNHLY, CDR2 FYNNEI.

This clonotype showed up many times. The chain uses TRBV7-2 and TRBJ2-2; possibly TRBD1 for D (5 bases). The CDR3 loop spans 13 amino acids. Germline CDR1 is SGHTA and CDR2 is FQGNSA. The ends were cut back, 4 bases at V and 4 bases at J, with 7 bases in the middle. In DNA form, the CDR3 reads TGTGCCAGCAGCTCCCAGGGCACCGGGGAGCTGTTTTTT. Translating it yields CASSSQGTGELFF.

This clonotype was found many times. The rearrangement uses TRBV20-1 and TRBJ2-7; D is possibly TRBD2 (6 bases). The germline V gene encodes CDR1 DFQATT and CDR2 SNEGSKA (reference sequence). Trimming pared 3 bases from V and 0 bases from J, leaving 15 bases between. The CDR3 covers 15 residues. Here the CDR3 DNA reads TGCAGTGCTAGGAAGGCGGGGACTGTCTCCTACGAGCAGTACTTC. This gives the protein CSARKAGTVSYEQYF.